This T cell receptor beta chain was captured by sequencing in a study of blood T cells in healthy people across ages. Primed by a sample-barcoded 5' primer and a J-beta primer mix, a second PCR proceeded for about 6 to 11 cycles. TCRdb itself ran the 5' RACE reads through MiXCR, one entry per CDR3 protein. The sample contains roughly 860,000 distinct CDR3 sequences, under 80% of which appear only once. This clonotype was counted a few times. Antigen specificity is unknown. There were at least 5.5 micrograms of total RNA extracted from every sample. Broader study findings: Reliance upon unsorted PBMCs precluded definitive naive versus antigen-experienced comparison.

Germline lookup yields CDR1 LGHNA and CDR2 YNFKEQ. J gave up 9 bases and V 5 bases, and 6 bases lay outside the gene matches. The CDR3 extends over 13 amino acids. The sample comprised blood. The rearrangement uses TRBV4-2 and TRBJ2-1; TRBD1 agrees at 8 bases. The sequence was collected from a man in his thirties or forties in good health. The CDR3 DNA sequence: TGTGCCAGCAGCGCCGGACAGGGTAGTGAGCAGTTCTTC. It is translated as CASSAGQGSEQFF.